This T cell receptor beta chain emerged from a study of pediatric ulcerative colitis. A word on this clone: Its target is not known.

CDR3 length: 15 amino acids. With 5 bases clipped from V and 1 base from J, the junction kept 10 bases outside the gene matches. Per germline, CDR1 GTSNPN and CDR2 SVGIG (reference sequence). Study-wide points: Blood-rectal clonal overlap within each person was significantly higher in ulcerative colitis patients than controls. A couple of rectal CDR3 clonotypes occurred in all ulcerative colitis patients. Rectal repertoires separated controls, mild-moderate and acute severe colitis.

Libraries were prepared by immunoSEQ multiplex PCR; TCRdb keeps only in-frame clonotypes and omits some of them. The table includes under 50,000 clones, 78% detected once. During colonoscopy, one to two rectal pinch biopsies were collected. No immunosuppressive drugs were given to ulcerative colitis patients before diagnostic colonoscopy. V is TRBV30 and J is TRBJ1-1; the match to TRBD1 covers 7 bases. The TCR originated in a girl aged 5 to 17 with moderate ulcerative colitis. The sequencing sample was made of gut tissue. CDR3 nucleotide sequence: TGTGCCTGGGGGGCCATCGGGACAGCGAACACTGAAGCTTTCTTT. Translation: CAWGAIGTANTEAFF. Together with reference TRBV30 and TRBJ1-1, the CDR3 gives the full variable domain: SQTIHQWPATLVQPVGSPLSLECTVEGTSNPNLYWYRQAAGRGLQLLFYSVGIGQISSEVPQNLSASRPQDRQFILSSKKLLLSDSGFYLCAWGAIGTANTEAFFGQGTRLTVV.